This T cell receptor beta chain was obtained from a study of cytomegalovirus exposure and HLA in healthy donors. A remark on this clone: Its antigen is not identified.

In germline, CDR1 is MNHEY, CDR2 SVGAGI. There are 15 residues in the CDR3. The J segment lost 1 base and the V segment lost 6 bases, leaving 7 bases of the junction unmatched. PCR used 60 Vbeta primers and 13 Jbeta primers. Repertoires were generated with immunoSEQ multiplex PCR, while TCRdb's copy carries only in-frame clones and drops some. The table has around 160,000 clones, roughly 77% seen once. Points from the study as a whole: HLA restriction was apparent for most CMV-associated TCR beta chains in a later analysis.

The specimen was PBMCs. This clonotype was obtained from a woman aged 35 to 49 in good health and CMV-seropositive. The chain couples TRBV6-5 to TRBJ2-3; 7 positions match TRBD2. This CDR3 is CASRESGARTDTQYF. The CDR3, as DNA: TGTGCCAGCAGGGAAAGCGGGGCCCGCACAGATACGCAGTATTTT.